This T cell receptor (beta chain) was found in a study of T-cell memory formation after mild COVID-19. Study information: TCR clusters showed largely donor specificity. Whole-study results and caveats: Pre-infection memory contained some responding clones, which suggested that cross-reactive memory had joined. Clones contracting over day 15 to 85 were CD4/CD8 balanced, with later expanders leaning CD4+.

Libraries for TCRalpha and TCRbeta carried sample barcodes and unique molecular identifiers via 5'RACE. TCRdb used MiXCR to reprocess the 5' RACE reads, holding one entry per CDR3 protein. The sample holds 500,000 to 600,000 distinct CDR3 sequences; about 20% are singletons and the top ten take 12%. A word on this clonotype: No antigen is known for it.

The source of this sequence is an adult woman who had mild COVID-19 (a few samples of this study predate the infection). Cell type and time point are not known. Sequencing was performed on PBMCs or a T cell subset sorted from them (not recorded which).

CDR3 loop: CASNAGTRQFF. CDR3 DNA sequence: TGTGCCAGCAACGCCGGGACTAGGCAGTTCTTC. The V gene is TRBV12-3 or TRBV12-4, the J gene TRBJ2-1; 8 nucleotides agree with TRBD2. V shed 7 bases, J shed 12 bases, and the junction held 5 bases outside the gene matches. The length of the CDR3 is 11 residues.